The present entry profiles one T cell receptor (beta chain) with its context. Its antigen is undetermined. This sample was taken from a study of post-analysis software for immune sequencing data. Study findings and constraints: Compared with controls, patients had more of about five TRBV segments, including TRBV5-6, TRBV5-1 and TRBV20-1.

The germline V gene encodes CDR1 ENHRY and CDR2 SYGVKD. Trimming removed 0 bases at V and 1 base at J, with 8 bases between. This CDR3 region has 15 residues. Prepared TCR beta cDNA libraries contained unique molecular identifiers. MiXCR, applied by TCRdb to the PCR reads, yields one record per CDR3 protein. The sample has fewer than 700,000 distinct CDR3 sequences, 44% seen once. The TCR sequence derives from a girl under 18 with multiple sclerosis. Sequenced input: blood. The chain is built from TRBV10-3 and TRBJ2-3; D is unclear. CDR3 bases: TGTGCCATCAGTGAGTCTGGCGGCCGCACAGATACGCAGTATTTT. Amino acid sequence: CAISESGGRTDTQYF.